This T cell receptor (beta chain) was captured by sequencing in a study of T cells in Graves' hyperthyroidism and ophthalmopathy. This clonotype was seen a handful of times. RNA transcripts were the template for amplifying TCR beta CDR3 regions. Initially, a first-round RT-PCR of the TCR CDR3 employed the HTBI primer set. TCRdb re-called the multiplex PCR reads through MiXCR, storing one row per CDR3 protein. This sample has around 490,000 distinct CDR3 sequences; about 20% occur once, and the top ten carry roughly 50%. V was trimmed by 2 bases and J by 2 bases, leaving 16 bases between them. This CDR3 contains 16 residues. Per the germline V gene, CDR1 is MNHEY and CDR2 is SMNVEV (reference sequence).

The rearrangement joins TRBV27 to TRBJ2-7, with D perhaps given as TRBD1 or TRBD2 (6 bases each). The sequencing sample was made of blood. The sequence came from a man between 40 and 49 years old with Graves' ophthalmopathy. The CDR3 DNA sequence: TGTGCCAGCAGTTTAGGGCCGGGGGCGGTAGCCTACGAGCAGTACTTC. Encoded protein: CASSLGPGAVAYEQYF.